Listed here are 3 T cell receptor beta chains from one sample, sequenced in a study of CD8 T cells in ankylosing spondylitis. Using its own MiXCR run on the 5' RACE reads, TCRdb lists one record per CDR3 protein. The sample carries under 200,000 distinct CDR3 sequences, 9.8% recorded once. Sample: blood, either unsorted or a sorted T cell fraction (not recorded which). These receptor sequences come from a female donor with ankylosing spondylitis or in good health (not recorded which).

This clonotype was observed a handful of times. As DNA, the CDR3 is TGTGCCAGCAGCCCCGGGACTAGCGGGAGAGTCGCCTACAATGAGCAGTTCTTC. It encodes CASSPGTSGRVAYNEQFF. The J gene is TRBJ2-1, the V gene TRBV3-1; 14 positions agree with TRBD2. CDR1 LGHDT and CDR2 YNNKEL come from the germline V gene (reference sequence). This CDR3 spans 18 amino acids. The V and J ends lost 4 bases and 2 bases, in that order; junction bases with no gene match: 7.

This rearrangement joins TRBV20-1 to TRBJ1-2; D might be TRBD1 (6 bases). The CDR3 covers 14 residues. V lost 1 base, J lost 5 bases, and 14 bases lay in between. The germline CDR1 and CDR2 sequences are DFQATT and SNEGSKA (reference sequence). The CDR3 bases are TGCAGTGCTAGAGCCAAGACAGGCCAGTATGGCTACACCTTC. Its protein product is CSARAKTGQYGYTF.

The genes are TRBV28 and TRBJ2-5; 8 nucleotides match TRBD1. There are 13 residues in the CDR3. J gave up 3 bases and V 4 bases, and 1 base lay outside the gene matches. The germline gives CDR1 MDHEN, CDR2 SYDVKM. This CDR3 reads CASSSTGEETQYF. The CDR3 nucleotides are TGTGCCAGCAGTTCGACAGGGGAAGAGACCCAGTACTTC. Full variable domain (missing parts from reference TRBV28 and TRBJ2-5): DVKVTQSSRYLVKRTGEKVFLECVQDMDHENMFWYRQDPGLGLRLIYFSYDVKMKEKGDIPEGYSVSREKKERFSLILESASTNQTSMYLCASSSTGEETQYFGPGTRLLVL.